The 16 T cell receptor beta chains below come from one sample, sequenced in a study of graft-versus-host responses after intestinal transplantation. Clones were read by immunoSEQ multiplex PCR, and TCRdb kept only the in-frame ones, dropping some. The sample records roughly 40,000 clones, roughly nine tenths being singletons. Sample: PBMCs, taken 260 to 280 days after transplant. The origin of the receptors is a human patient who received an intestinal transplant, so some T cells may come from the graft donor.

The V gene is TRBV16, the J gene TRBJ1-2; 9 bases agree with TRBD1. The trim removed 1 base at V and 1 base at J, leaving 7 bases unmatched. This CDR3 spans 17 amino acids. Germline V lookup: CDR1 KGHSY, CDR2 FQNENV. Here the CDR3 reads CASSQYLQDRGNYGYTF. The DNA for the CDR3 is TGTGCCAGCAGCCAATACCTCCAGGACAGGGGTAACTATGGCTACACCTTC.

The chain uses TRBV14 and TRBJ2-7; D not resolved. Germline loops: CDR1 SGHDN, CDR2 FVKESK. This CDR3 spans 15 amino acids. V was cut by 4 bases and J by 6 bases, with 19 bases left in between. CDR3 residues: CASSRRPTSVVEQYF. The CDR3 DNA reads TGTGCCAGCAGCCGGCGGCCCACGTCGGTCGTCGAGCAGTACTTC. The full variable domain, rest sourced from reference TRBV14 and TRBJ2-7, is EAGVTQFPSHSVIEKGQTVTLRCDPISGHDNLYWYRRVMGKEIKFLLHFVKESKQDESGMPNNRFLAERTGGTYSTLKVQPAELEDSGVYFCASSRRPTSVVEQYFGPGTRLTVT.

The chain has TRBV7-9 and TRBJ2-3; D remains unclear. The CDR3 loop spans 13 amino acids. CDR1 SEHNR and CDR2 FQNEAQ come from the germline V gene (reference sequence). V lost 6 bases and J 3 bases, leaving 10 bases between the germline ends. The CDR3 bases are TGTGCCAGCAGACACGGAGAAACAGATACGCAGTATTTT. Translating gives CASRHGETDTQYF.

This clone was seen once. CDR3 coding DNA: TGTGCCAGCAGTGAGGACCGGAGCTTCTATGGCTACACCTTC. It yields the protein CASSEDRSFYGYTF. The rearrangement joins TRBV2 to TRBJ1-2; no definite D call. The CDR3 extends over 14 amino acids. Germline loops: CDR1 SNHLY, CDR2 FYNNEI. Trimming took 3 bases from V and 4 from J, leaving 12 bases between them.

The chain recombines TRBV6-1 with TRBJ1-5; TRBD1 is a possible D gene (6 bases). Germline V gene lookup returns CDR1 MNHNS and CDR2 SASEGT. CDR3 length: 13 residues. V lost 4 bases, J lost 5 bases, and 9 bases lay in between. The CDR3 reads CASSADRYQPQHF. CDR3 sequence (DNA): TGTGCCAGCAGTGCAGACAGGTATCAGCCCCAGCATTTT.

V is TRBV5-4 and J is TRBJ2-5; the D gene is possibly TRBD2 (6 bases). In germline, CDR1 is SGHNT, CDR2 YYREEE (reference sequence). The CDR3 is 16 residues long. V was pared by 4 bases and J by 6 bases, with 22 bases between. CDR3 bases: TGTGCCAGCAGCGCAGAAGGAGGGGTGAAAGCCAAGACCCAGTACTTC. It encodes CASSAEGGVKAKTQYF.

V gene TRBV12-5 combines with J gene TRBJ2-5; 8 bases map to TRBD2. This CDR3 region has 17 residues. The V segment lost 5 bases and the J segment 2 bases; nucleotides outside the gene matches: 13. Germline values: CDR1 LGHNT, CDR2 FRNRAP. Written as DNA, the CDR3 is TGTGCTAGTGGTCCCGGCGTGGGAAGCGGGGGACAAGAGACCCAGTACTTC. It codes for CASGPGVGSGGQETQYF.

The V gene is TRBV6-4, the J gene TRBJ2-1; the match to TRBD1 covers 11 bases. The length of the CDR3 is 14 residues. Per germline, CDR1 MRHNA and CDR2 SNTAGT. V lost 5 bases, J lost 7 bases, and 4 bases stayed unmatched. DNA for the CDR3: TGTGCCAGCAGTTTGGGACAGGGGGGAAATGAGCAGTTCTTC. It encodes CASSLGQGGNEQFF.

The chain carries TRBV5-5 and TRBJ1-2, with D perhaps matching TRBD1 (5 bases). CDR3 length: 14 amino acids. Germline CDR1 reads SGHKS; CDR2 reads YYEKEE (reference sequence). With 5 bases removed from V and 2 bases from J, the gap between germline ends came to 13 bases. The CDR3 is CASRSGTPNYGYTF. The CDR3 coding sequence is TGTGCCAGCAGGTCCGGGACTCCCAACTATGGCTACACCTTC.

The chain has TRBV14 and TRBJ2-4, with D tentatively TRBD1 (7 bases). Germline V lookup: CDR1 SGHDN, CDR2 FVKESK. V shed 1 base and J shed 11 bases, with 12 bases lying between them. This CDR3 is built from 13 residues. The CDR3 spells CASSQVGGGLQYF. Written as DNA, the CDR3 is TGTGCCAGCAGCCAAGTCGGAGGGGGCCTTCAGTACTTC.

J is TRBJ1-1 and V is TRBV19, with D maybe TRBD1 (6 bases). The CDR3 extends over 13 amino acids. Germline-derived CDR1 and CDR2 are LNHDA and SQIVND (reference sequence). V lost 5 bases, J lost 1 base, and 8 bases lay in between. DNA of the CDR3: TGTGCCAGTAGTTGGGGGCGGAACACTGAAGCTTTCTTT. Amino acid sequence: CASSWGRNTEAFF.

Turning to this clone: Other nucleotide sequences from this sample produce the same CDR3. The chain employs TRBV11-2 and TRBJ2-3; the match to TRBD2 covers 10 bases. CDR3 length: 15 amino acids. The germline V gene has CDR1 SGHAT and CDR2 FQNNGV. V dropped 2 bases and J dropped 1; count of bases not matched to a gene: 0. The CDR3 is CASSLLAGGTDTQYF. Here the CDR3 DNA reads TGTGCCAGCAGCTTACTAGCGGGGGGCACAGATACGCAGTATTTT.

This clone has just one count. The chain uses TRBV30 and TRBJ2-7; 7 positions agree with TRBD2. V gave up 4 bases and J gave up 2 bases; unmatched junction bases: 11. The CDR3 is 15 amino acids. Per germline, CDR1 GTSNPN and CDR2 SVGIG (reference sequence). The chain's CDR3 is CAWIARASGPYEQYF. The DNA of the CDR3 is TGTGCCTGGATTGCACGGGCTAGCGGCCCCTACGAGCAGTACTTC.

CDR3 sequence reads: CASSRDLNEQFF. CDR3 coding DNA: TGCGCCAGCAGTCGGGACTTAAATGAGCAGTTCTTC. The rearrangement joins TRBV5-1 to TRBJ2-1; possibly TRBD2 for D (6 bases). CDR1 is SGHRS, CDR2 YFSETQ, per germline. This CDR3 is built from 12 residues. Trimming shortened V by 5 bases and J by 7 bases, and 10 bases separated the two germline ends.

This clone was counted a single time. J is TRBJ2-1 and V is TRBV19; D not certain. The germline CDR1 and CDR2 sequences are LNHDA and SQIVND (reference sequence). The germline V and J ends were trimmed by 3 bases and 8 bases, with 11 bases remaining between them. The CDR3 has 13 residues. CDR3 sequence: CASSIRDMDEQFF. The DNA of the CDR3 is TGTGCCAGTAGTATTAGGGATATGGATGAGCAGTTCTTC.

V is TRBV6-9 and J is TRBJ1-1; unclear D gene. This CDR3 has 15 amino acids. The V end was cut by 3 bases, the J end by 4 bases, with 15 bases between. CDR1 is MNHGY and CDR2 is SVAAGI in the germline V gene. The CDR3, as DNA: TGTGCCAGCAGTTACGTTGGGAAGGCGGTCACTGAAGCTTTCTTT. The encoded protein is CASSYVGKAVTEAFF.